The source of this TCR beta chain is a study of spatial heterogeneity in lung cancer. As for time point: sample taken at primary tumor resection. The V gene lost 1 base and the J gene lost 6 bases, with 7 bases spanning the gap. The CDR3 consists of 13 residues. Germline V gives CDR1 SGHAT, CDR2 FQDESV (reference sequence). With regard to this clonotype: This beta chain slipped into a library made for alpha chains as a stray read, so its size is not meaningful.

In TCRdb, the 5' RACE reads were re-called with MiXCR into one record per CDR3 protein. The sample yields 350 to 450 distinct CDR3 sequences, about 15% seen once. The chain combines TRBV11-1 with TRBJ2-1; possibly TRBD1 or TRBD2 for D (5 bases each). This specimen was normal lung tissue next to the tumor, taken at surgery. The clonotype comes from a male donor with early-stage non-small cell lung cancer. CDR3 coding DNA: TGTGCCAGCAGCTTAGGGGGGTTCAATGAGCAGTTCTTC. Translating gives CASSLGGFNEQFF. Using reference TRBV11-1 and TRBJ2-1 for the parts outside the CDR3, the full variable domain is EAEVAQSPRYKITEKSQAVAFWCDPISGHATLYWYRQILGQGPELLVQFQDESVVDDSQLPKDRFSAERLKGVDSTLKIQPAELGDSAMYLCASSLGGFNEQFFGPGTRLTVL.